Reported below is one T cell receptor beta chain. This clone was observed once. No cognate antigen has been identified for it. No much larger clone exists at a distance of one base, and base qualities are not known. Participants in the prospective study were aged about 18 to 100 years, lived in some 24 United States geographic areas, and enrolled through a virtual design. To assign participants to cohorts, the prospective study relied on clinical history that participants themselves reported in a screening survey and a study questionnaire. ImmuneRACE Cohort 3 recovered participants were defined by two consecutive negative NP/OP PCR tests, healthcare professional clearance, or symptom resolution. Each participant in the prospective study had whole blood, serum and a nasopharyngeal or oropharyngeal swab collected by mobile phlebotomists. Participants in the prospective study had the option to provide additional blood draws and questionnaires over a roughly two-month period. Before DNA extraction, prospective study blood samples were shipped either frozen or at room temperature.

Trimming accounts for 0 bases at V and 6 bases at J, while the number of junction bases matched to no gene is 7. The germline V gene supplies CDR1 SGHDN and CDR2 FVKESK. The CDR3 runs 16 residues from the cysteine to the phenylalanine. Of the read, only the CDR3 DNA is kept; its 48 bases are in frame from base 1. These data are taken from a study of blood T cell repertoires in COVID-19 (dated by TCRdb to 2018 to 2021). Notes on the research overall: Collaborator samples came from the United States, Italy and Spain and covered acute and convalescent phases of COVID-19. The material from the prospective study consisted of cDNA or gDNA derived from T cells, B-cell-depleted T cells, or PBMCs. The repertoires were released in a freely available public database intended as a resource for research on the immune response to SARS-CoV-2. HLA class I and class II types, where available, came from metadata supplied by the sample provider rather than from assay-based typing. Deeply sampled blood TCRbeta repertoires from subjects exposed to, actively infected with, or recovered from COVID-19 were included in the dataset. The samples were drawn from the first 160 participants of the ongoing ImmuneRACE study and from under 1,500 subjects provided by 6 global collaborators. Nearly every sample came with metadata listing a de-identified subject ID, COVID-19 status, age in years and sex. Paper-wide results and their limitations: Clinical and demographic metadata were provided uncurated, with the amount varying by source and participant.

The immunoSEQ Assay, a bias-controlled multiplex PCR, was used to amplify TCRbeta CDR3 regions from genomic DNA. In the original analysis: Nucleated cell counts per sample were estimated from amplification of reference gene primers within the assay. To quantify the absolute abundance of each unique TCRbeta CDR3 rearrangement, sequence reads were collapsed and filtered. Productive Simpson clonality was computed per sample as the square root of Simpson's diversity index over productive rearrangements. Imported from immuneACCESS, the table was reduced by TCRdb to in-frame sequences with V and J called. These copies leave out some clones; in studies compared against another copy, an unresolved V gene accounts for under half, and the cause of the remainder is not known. That table furnishes V, J and clone size, whereas the DNA furnished D and trimming. A total of almost 65,000 clones appear in this sample, about 88% of them only once. Of the sample, around a tenth falls within the top ten clones.

The clonotype was recovered from a woman in her 40s who had recovered from COVID-19. This sequence uses TRBV14 and TRBJ2-3; 9 central nucleotides agree with TRBD2. The sequencing sample was made of PBMCs or T cells enriched from blood (not recorded which). The CDR3 protein sequence reads: CASSQEQRGAPDTQYF. The sequence in DNA is TGTGCCAGCAGCCAAGAACAGCGGGGGGCCCCTGATACGCAGTATTTT.